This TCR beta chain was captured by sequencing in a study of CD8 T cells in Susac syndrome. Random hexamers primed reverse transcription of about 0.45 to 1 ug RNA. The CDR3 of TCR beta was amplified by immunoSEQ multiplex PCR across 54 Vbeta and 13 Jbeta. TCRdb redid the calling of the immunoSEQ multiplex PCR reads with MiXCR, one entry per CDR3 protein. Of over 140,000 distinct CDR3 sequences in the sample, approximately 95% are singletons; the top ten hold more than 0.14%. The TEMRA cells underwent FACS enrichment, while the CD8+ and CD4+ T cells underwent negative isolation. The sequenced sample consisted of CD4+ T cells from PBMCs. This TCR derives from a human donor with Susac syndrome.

CDR3 residues: CASSLQASLYEQYF. In nucleotides, the CDR3 is TGCGCCAGCAGCTTACAGGCCTCTCTCTACGAGCAGTACTTC. The chain joins TRBV5-1 to TRBJ2-7, with a tentative D call TRBD1 (5 bases). This CDR3 is built from 14 residues. The ends were cut back, 2 bases at V and 3 bases at J, with 12 bases in the middle. CDR1 and CDR2 from the germline V gene are SGHRS and YFSETQ.